The rows below give T cell receptor beta chains drawn from one sample of a study of T cells in Graves' hyperthyroidism and ophthalmopathy. Each CDR3 protein is one row after TCRdb ran MiXCR on the multiplex PCR reads. The data show 700,000 or so distinct CDR3 sequences, over 15% seen once. Sequencing used blood. The receptors here all came from a young man with Graves' hyperthyroidism. CDR3s include the opening cysteine and the closing phenylalanine or tryptophan. D genes are given only for firm matches. The size field is filled for only some rows; it gives once, few, many or a size class.

J gene | V gene | clone size | D gene | CDR3 protein | CDR3 DNA
TRBJ2-5 | TRBV6-4 | . | . | CASTALGETQYF | TGTGCCAGCACCGCCCTAGGAGAGACCCAGTACTTC
TRBJ2-3 | TRBV10-3 | few | . | CAISVGPGRDPTDTQYF | TGTGCCATCAGTGTAGGCCCGGGTCGGGACCCCACAGATACGCAGTATTTT
TRBJ2-5 | TRBV6-2/TRBV6-3 | many | TRBD2 | CASRAWDYSGTQYF | TGTGCCAGCAGAGCCTGGGACTATTCGGGGACCCAGTACTTC
TRBJ2-3 | TRBV28 | . | TRBD2 | CASSFRLAGAGATDTQYF | TGTGCCAGCAGTTTCCGGCTAGCGGGAGCAGGGGCCACAGATACGCAGTATTTT
TRBJ2-7 | TRBV20-1 | few | . | CSARDPAGSYEQYF | TGCAGTGCTAGAGATCCGGCCGGCTCCTACGAGCAGTACTTC
TRBJ2-7 | TRBV25-1 | . | . | CASSEFEGCEQYF | TGTGCCAGCAGTGAATTTGAGGGCTGCGAGCAGTACTTC
TRBJ1-5 | TRBV29-1 | . | . | CSVGDGYQPQHF | TGCAGCGTCGGGGACGGCTATCAGCCCCAGCATTTT
TRBJ2-2 | TRBV29-1 | few | . | CSAEPVLGTGELFF | TGCAGCGCTGAACCGGTTTTAGGCACCGGGGAGCTGTTTTTT
TRBJ2-2 | TRBV7-9 | . | TRBD2 | CASSRSGTSMTGELFF | TGTGCCAGCAGCCGATCCGGGACTAGCATGACCGGGGAGCTGTTTTTT
TRBJ2-5 | TRBV28 | many | . | CASSLLGTLRGGTQYF | TGTGCCAGCAGTTTGTTGGGGACTTTGCGAGGAGGGACCCAGTACTTC
TRBJ1-5 | TRBV12-3/TRBV12-4 | . | . | CASRAGRRNQPQHF | TGTGCCAGCAGGGCCGGACGGCGCAATCAGCCCCAGCATTTT
TRBJ2-1 | TRBV24-1 | many | TRBD2 | CATSGLAGRNEQFF | TGTGCCACCTCGGGACTAGCGGGAAGGAATGAGCAGTTCTTC
TRBJ1-5 | TRBV3-1 | few | TRBD1 | CASSQDRRGLGNQPQHF | TGTGCCAGCAGCCAAGATAGGAGGGGGCTTGGCAATCAGCCCCAGCATTTT
TRBJ1-5 | TRBV12-5 | few | . | CASATPLNQPQHF | TGTGCTAGTGCAACCCCTCTTAATCAGCCCCAGCATTTT
TRBJ2-1 | TRBV28 | many | . | CASSSRVGSNEQFF | TGTGCCAGCAGTTCCCGGGTTGGGAGTAATGAGCAGTTCTTC
TRBJ2-1 | TRBV28 | few | . | CASSADTLSYNEQSF | TGTGCCAGCAGCGCCGACACCCTCTCCTACAATGAGCAGTCCTTC
TRBJ2-1 | TRBV7-9 | . | . | CASSLGISVNEQFF | TGTGCCAGCAGCTTAGGTATCAGCGTCAATGAGCAGTTCTTC
TRBJ1-5 | TRBV6-1 | . | . | CASSLGRYQPQHF | TGTGCCAGCAGCCTCGGACGTTATCAGCCCCAGCATTTT
TRBJ2-3 | TRBV24-1 | many | TRBD2 | CATSESTSGSSTDTQYF | TGTGCCACCAGTGAGTCGACTAGCGGGAGTTCCACAGATACGCAGTATTTT
TRBJ1-1 | TRBV2 | many | TRBD1 | CASSAYRGTEAFF | TGTGCCAGCAGTGCCTACAGGGGGACTGAAGCTTTCTTT
TRBJ2-1 | TRBV28 | many | TRBD2 | CASSPRGLSPFNEQFF | TGTGCCAGCAGTCCCCGGGGACTATCCCCCTTCAATGAGCAGTTCTTC
TRBJ2-3 | TRBV5-5 | . | TRBD2 | CASSLAYLAGGSRTDTQYF | TGTGCCAGCAGCTTGGCATACCTAGCGGGAGGGTCGCGCACAGATACGCAGTATTTT
TRBJ2-2 | TRBV3-1 | . | TRBD1 | CASRDRGNTGELFF | TGTGCCAGCCGGGACAGGGGAAACACCGGGGAGCTGTTTTTT
TRBJ2-2 | TRBV6-1 | many | TRBD2 | CASLNQRGNTGELFF | TGTGCCAGCCTTAATCAGCGGGGGAACACCGGGGAGCTGTTTTTT
TRBJ2-7 | TRBV6-2/TRBV6-3 | . | . | CASSLGHRSWEQYF | TGTGCCAGCAGTCTGGGACATCGGTCTTGGGAGCAGTACTTC
TRBJ2-3 | TRBV9 | many | TRBD1 | CASSARQGSILRDTQYF | TGTGCCAGCAGCGCACGACAGGGGTCTATCCTTAGGGATACGCAGTATTTT
TRBJ1-5 | TRBV28 | . | . | CASHGPGGRNQPQHF | TGTGCCAGCCATGGGCCGGGGGGAAGAAATCAGCCCCAGCATTTT
TRBJ2-7 | TRBV5-1 | many | TRBD1 | CASRRDRGEQYF | TGCGCCAGCAGGCGAGACAGGGGCGAGCAGTACTTC